These 20 T cell receptor beta chains came from one sample sequenced in a study of blood T cells in healthy people across ages. Alongside a J-beta primer mix, a sample-barcoded 5' primer served in a second PCR lasting roughly 7 to 12 cycles. From the 5' RACE reads, TCRdb called clonotypes with MiXCR, one entry per CDR3 protein. The sample has 550,000 to 750,000 distinct CDR3 sequences, more than 20% seen once; the top ten hold 3% to 4.5%. Material: blood. The receptors were gathered from a man aged 70-80 years in good health.

Comment on this clonotype: Germline is not matched at one junction end, which may reflect a read error. The chain couples TRBV7-3 to TRBJ2-2; TRBD2 is a possible D gene (6 bases). The length of the CDR3 is 16 residues. Germline V gives CDR1 SGHTA, CDR2 FQGTGA. As DNA, the CDR3 is TGTGCCAGCAGCTACACTCACTCGGGAGTATCCGGGGAGCTGCTTTTT. Protein sequence: CASSYTHSGVSGELLF.

A few counts support this clonotype. The gene calls are TRBV20-1 and TRBJ2-5, with a possible D match to TRBD2 (5 bases). The J call may be faulty, since TRBJ2-1 better matches the DNA end. This CDR3 region has 11 residues. Germline V lookup: CDR1 DFQATT, CDR2 SNEGSKA (reference sequence). CDR3 amino acids: CSARSRREQFF. The CDR3 bases are TGCAGTGCTAGGTCGAGGAGGGAGCAGTTCTTC.

There are a few counts of this clonotype. The rearrangement uses TRBV10-3 and TRBJ2-7; 7 positions agree with TRBD1. Germline V CDR1 and CDR2: ENHRY, SYGVKD. The length of the CDR3 is 11 residues. The V gene end was trimmed by 11 bases and the J gene end by 6 bases; junction bases not matched to a gene: 7. This CDR3 reads CALGTVGEQYF. CDR3 DNA: TGTGCCCTTGGGACAGTCGGCGAGCAGTACTTC.

This clonotype came up many times. V usage is TRBV6-4 and J usage is TRBJ2-1; 8 positions agree with TRBD1. Germline V CDR1 and CDR2: MRHNA, SNTAGT. J lost 6 bases, V lost 2 bases, and 3 bases had no gene match. There are 14 residues in the CDR3. CDR3 sequence: CASSDGQGPNEQFF. DNA for the CDR3: TGTGCCAGCAGTGACGGACAGGGCCCCAATGAGCAGTTCTTC.

This clonotype appeared a few times. The rearrangement uses TRBV7-8 and TRBJ2-1; 8 positions match TRBD1. The CDR3 has 16 residues. V trimming: 1 base; J trimming: 3 bases; junction bases outside the gene matches: 5. The germline CDR1 and CDR2 sequences are SGHVS and FQNEAQ. As DNA, the CDR3 is TGTGCCAGCAGCTTAGTCAGGACAGGGCGCTACAATGAGCAGTTCTTC. Amino acids: CASSLVRTGRYNEQFF.

Turning to this clonotype: An end of the junction does not agree with germline; a read error may underlie this. The chain links TRBV7-7 to TRBJ2-1; no clear D. Germline CDR1 and CDR2: SSHAT and FNYEAQ (reference sequence). The CDR3 is 15 residues long. CDR3: CASSVSLGPYNEQFF. The CDR3 bases are TGTGCTAGCAGTGTTAGCCTAGGACCATACAATGAGCAGTTCTTC.

This clonotype turned up a few times. This sequence joins TRBV6-6 and TRBJ2-7, with TRBD1 as a possible D gene (5 bases). The germline V and J ends were trimmed by 11 bases and 0 bases, with 11 bases remaining between them. The germline V gene encodes CDR1 MNHNY and CDR2 SVGAGI (reference sequence). CDR3 size: 12 residues. The CDR3 loop reads CAVTGGSYEQYF. In DNA form, the CDR3 reads TGTGCCGTTACAGGTGGCTCCTACGAGCAGTACTTC.

This sequence joins TRBV20-1 and TRBJ1-4; TRBD1 aligns across 7 bases. Germline assignment: CDR1 DFQATT and CDR2 SNEGSKA (reference sequence). This CDR3 spans 13 amino acids. Germline trimming cut 6 bases from V and 7 bases from J; bases unmatched to any gene: 8. This chain's CDR3 is CSALRDRVEKLFF. For the CDR3, the DNA is TGCAGTGCACTACGGGACAGAGTTGAAAAACTGTTTTTT.

J is TRBJ2-5 and V is TRBV6-6; no firm D call. Judging by the DNA end, TRBJ2-7 fits better; the J call may be wrong. Germline V gene data show CDR1 as MNHNY and CDR2 as SVGAGI (reference sequence). The CDR3 has 13 residues. The CDR3 region is CASLSQSSYEQYF. Written as DNA, the CDR3 is TGTGCCAGCTTGTCCCAAAGCTCCTACGAGCAGTACTTC.

This clonotype was observed a few times. The rearrangement links TRBV4-3 to TRBJ2-1; 9 bases fit TRBD2. This CDR3 contains 19 residues. The V gene's germline CDR1 is LGHNA and CDR2 YSLEER. Losses at the gene ends were 4 bases for V and 0 bases for J; bases not matched to a gene: 13. CDR3 DNA: TGCGCCAGCAGCCCACAAGGGGCTAGCGGGAAGTTCTCCTACAATGAGCAGTTCTTC. This codes for CASSPQGASGKFSYNEQFF.

V and J are TRBV28 and TRBJ2-2; D unclear. This CDR3 is 18 amino acids long. V was cut by 2 bases and J by 0 bases, with 16 bases left in between. CDR1 and CDR2 from the germline V gene are MDHEN and SYDVKM. The CDR3 sequence: CASSLKAVFNTNTGELFF. The CDR3 bases are TGTGCCAGCAGTTTAAAGGCGGTCTTTAATACGAACACCGGGGAGCTGTTTTTT.

This clonotype has ten or more counts. The chain employs TRBV18 and TRBJ1-4; TRBD1 is a possible D gene (5 bases). The CDR3 covers 13 residues. From germline, CDR1 is KGHSH and CDR2 LQKENI. V lost 3 bases to trimming and J lost 15 bases, with 17 bases between them. As DNA, the CDR3 is TGTGCCAGCTCACCGACTGGTACAGGCGGCTTGTTTTTT. Its translation: CASSPTGTGGLFF.

J is TRBJ1-4 and V is TRBV7-9; no reliable D call. CDR3 size: 16 residues. Germline loops: CDR1 SEHNR, CDR2 FQNEAQ (reference sequence). V lost 0 bases to trimming and J lost 4 bases, with 12 bases between them. DNA of the CDR3: TGTGCCAGCAGCTTAGCGGGGAGAAGCTTTAATGAAAAACTGTTTTTT. As protein: CASSLAGRSFNEKLFF.

This clonotype was counted only a few times. This chain joins TRBV5-6 and TRBJ2-3, with 8 bases lining up with TRBD1. With V trimmed by 3 bases and J by 3 bases, 3 bases remained unmatched. The CDR3 runs 14 residues. CDR1 SGHDT and CDR2 YYEEEE come from the germline V gene. The CDR3 here is CASSSRGRTDTQYF. CDR3 DNA sequence: TGTGCCAGCAGCTCCAGGGGGCGGACAGATACGCAGTATTTT.

This clonotype appeared a few times. Sequence at one end of the junction differs from germline and may be a read error. This chain links TRBV7-3 with TRBJ2-2; no definite D call. Germline loops: CDR1 SGHTA, CDR2 FQGTGA. The CDR3 extends over 13 amino acids. The DNA for the CDR3 is TGTGCCAACAGCTTAGGAGACACCGGGGAGCTGTTTTTT. Its protein is CANSLGDTGELFF.

This clonotype was counted between two and nine times. The chain employs TRBV20-1 and TRBJ2-5; tentative D call: TRBD1 (6 bases). The CDR3 runs 14 residues. The V end lost 2 bases, the J end lost 3 bases, and 13 bases lay between the germline ends. CDR1 is DFQATT, CDR2 SNEGSKA, per germline (reference sequence). The CDR3 coding sequence is TGCAGTGCTAGAAAAGGGACACATAAAGAGACCCAGTACTTC. Translating it yields CSARKGTHKETQYF.

The V call is TRBV5-1, the J call TRBJ2-5; 8 bases line up with TRBD1. The end of the DNA aligns better with TRBJ2-7, so the J call may be wrong. The CDR3 spans 14 residues. The germline CDR1 and CDR2 sequences are SGHRS and YFSETQ. The CDR3 region has the DNA TGCGCCAGCAGCAGGGACAGGAGATCCTACGAGCAGTACTTC. As protein: CASSRDRRSYEQYF.

The J gene is TRBJ1-2, the V gene TRBV11-1; 9 bases line up with TRBD1. Looked up from germline, CDR1 is SGHAT and CDR2 is FQDESV (reference sequence). This CDR3 region has 14 residues. Unmatched junction bases numbered 8, after V lost 5 bases and J lost 7 bases. In nucleotides, the CDR3 is TGTGCCAGCAGCCCTTGGACAGGGGTGGTTGGCTACACCTTC. It encodes CASSPWTGVVGYTF.

The CDR3 reads CSARGLLAGVKNEQFF. The CDR3 bases are TGCAGTGCTAGAGGCCTACTAGCGGGAGTAAAAAATGAGCAGTTCTTC. This rearrangement joins TRBV20-1 to TRBJ2-1; 11 nucleotides align to TRBD2. Trimming took 1 base from V and 7 from J; bases not matched to a gene: 9. The CDR3 contains 16 residues. Per germline, CDR1 DFQATT and CDR2 SNEGSKA (reference sequence).

This chain joins TRBV7-9 and TRBJ2-5; TRBD2 aligns across 7 bases. The CDR3 consists of 15 residues. Germline values: CDR1 SEHNR, CDR2 FQNEAQ (reference sequence). V dropped 8 bases and J dropped 3; count of bases not matched to a gene: 12. DNA for the CDR3: TGTGCCAGCTCACCAAGAATGGCGGGAGAAGAGACCCAGTACTTC. Translating it yields CASSPRMAGEETQYF.